Included here is one T cell receptor beta chain sequence, with context. The sample belongs to a study of cytomegalovirus exposure and HLA in healthy donors. Study background: The roughly 120 validation repertoires matched the roughly 700 first-cohort repertoires in platform, a later analysis reported.

This CDR3 has 14 amino acids. Between the trimmed V and J ends, which lost 5 bases and 0 bases, there was a span of 9 bases. CDR1 and CDR2 from the germline V gene are MDHEN and SYDVKM. Produced via immunoSEQ multiplex PCR; TCRdb's table is partial and in-frame only. Among around 70,000 clones, around 94% were seen once, and the ten largest hold approximately 1.5%. The origin of this receptor is a man between 18 and 29 years old in good health and CMV-seropositive. The V gene is TRBV28, the J gene TRBJ2-3; D unclear. Sequencing was performed on PBMCs. The CDR3 loop reads CASSHQASTDTQYF. CDR3 sequence (DNA): TGTGCCAGCAGTCATCAGGCGAGCACAGATACGCAGTATTTT.